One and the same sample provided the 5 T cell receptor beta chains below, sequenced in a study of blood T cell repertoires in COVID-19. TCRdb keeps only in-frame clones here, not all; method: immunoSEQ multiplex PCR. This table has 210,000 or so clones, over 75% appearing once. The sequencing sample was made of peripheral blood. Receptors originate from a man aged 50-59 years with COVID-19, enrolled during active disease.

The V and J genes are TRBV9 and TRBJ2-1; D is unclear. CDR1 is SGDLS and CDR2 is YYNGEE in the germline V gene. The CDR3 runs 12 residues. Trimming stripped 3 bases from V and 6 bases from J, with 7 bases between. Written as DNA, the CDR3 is TGTGCCAGCAGCGCAGTTTTCAATGAGCAGTTCTTC. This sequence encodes CASSAVFNEQFF.

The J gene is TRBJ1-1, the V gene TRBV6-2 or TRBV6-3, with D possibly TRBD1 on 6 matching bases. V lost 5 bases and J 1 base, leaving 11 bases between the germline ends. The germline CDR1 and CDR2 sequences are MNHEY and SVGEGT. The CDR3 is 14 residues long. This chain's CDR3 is CASSHRVGNTEAFF. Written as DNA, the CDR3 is TGTGCCAGCAGTCACAGGGTAGGGAACACTGAAGCTTTCTTT.

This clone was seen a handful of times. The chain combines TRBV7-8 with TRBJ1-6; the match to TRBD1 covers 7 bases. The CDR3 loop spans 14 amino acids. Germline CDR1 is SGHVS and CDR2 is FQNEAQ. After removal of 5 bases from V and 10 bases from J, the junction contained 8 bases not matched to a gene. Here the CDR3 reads CASSLDRVGSPLHF. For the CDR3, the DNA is TGTGCCAGCAGCCTAGACAGGGTGGGCTCACCCCTCCACTTT.

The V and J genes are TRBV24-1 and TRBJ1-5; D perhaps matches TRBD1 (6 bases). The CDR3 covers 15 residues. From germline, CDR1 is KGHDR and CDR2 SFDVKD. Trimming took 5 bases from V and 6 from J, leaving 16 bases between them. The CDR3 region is CATSGGSGVSQPQHF. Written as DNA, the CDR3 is TGTGCCACCAGTGGGGGTTCAGGGGTTAGTCAGCCCCAGCATTTT.

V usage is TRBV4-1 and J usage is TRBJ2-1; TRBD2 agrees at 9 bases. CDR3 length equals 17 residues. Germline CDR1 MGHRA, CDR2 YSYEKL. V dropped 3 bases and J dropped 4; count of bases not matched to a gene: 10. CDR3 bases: TGCGCCAGCAGCCAGTCCGAGCGGGGGGAAATATACAATGAGCAGTTCTTC. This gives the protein CASSQSERGEIYNEQFF.